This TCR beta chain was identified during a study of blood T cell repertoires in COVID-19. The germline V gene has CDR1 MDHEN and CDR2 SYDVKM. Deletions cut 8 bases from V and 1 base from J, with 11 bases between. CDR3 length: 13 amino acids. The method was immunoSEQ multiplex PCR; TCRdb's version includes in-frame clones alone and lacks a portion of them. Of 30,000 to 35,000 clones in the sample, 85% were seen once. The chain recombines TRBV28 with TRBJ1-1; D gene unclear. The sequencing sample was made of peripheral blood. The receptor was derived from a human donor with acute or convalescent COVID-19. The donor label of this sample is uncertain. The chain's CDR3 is CASLMAANTEAFF. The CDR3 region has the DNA TGTGCCAGCCTGATGGCCGCGAACACTGAAGCTTTCTTT.